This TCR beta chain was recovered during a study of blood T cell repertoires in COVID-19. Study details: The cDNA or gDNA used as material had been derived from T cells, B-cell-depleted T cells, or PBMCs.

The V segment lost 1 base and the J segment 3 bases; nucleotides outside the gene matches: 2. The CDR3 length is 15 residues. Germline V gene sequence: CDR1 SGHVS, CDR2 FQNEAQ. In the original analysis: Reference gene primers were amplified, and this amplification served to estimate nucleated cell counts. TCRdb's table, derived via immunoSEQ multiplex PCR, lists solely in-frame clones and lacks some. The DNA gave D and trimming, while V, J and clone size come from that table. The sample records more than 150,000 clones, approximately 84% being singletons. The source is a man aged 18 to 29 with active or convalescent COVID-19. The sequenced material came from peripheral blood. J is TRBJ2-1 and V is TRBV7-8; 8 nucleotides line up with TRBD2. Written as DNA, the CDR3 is TGTGCCAGCAGCTTAGTAGCGGGGATCTACAATGAGCAGTTCTTC. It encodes CASSLVAGIYNEQFF.